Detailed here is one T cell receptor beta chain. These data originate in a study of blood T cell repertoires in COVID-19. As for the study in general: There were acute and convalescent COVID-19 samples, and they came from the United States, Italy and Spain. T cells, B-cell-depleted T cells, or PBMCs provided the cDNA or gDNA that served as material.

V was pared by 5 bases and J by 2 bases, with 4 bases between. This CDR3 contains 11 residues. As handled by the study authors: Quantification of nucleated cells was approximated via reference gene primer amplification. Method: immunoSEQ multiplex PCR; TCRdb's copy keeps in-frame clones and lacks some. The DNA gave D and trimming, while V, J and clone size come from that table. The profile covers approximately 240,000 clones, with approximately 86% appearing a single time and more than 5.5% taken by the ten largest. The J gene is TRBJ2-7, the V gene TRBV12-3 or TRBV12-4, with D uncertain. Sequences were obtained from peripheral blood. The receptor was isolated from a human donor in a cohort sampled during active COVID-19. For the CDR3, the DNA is TGTGCCAGCAGTATTACCTACGAGCAGTACTTC. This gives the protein CASSITYEQYF.